This T cell receptor beta chain was recovered during a study of beta chain features in type 1 diabetes. Germline lookup yields CDR1 LGHNA and CDR2 YNFKEQ. CDR3 length equals 16 residues. V was cut by 1 base and J by 1 base, with 13 bases left in between. The sequenced template was cDNA made from the entire isolated RNA. Clones were sequenced by immunoSEQ multiplex PCR, and TCRdb holds only the in-frame ones, with some missing. The table records about 930,000 clones, around a sixth of them present only once. This receptor was taken from a young woman in good health. The chain recombines TRBV4-2 with TRBJ2-5, with unresolved D. Sequencing used naive CD4+ T cells from blood. CDR3 amino acids: CASSQVAGSAQETQYF. The CDR3 DNA reads as TGTGCCAGCAGCCAAGTGGCTGGGTCCGCCCAAGAGACCCAGTACTTC.